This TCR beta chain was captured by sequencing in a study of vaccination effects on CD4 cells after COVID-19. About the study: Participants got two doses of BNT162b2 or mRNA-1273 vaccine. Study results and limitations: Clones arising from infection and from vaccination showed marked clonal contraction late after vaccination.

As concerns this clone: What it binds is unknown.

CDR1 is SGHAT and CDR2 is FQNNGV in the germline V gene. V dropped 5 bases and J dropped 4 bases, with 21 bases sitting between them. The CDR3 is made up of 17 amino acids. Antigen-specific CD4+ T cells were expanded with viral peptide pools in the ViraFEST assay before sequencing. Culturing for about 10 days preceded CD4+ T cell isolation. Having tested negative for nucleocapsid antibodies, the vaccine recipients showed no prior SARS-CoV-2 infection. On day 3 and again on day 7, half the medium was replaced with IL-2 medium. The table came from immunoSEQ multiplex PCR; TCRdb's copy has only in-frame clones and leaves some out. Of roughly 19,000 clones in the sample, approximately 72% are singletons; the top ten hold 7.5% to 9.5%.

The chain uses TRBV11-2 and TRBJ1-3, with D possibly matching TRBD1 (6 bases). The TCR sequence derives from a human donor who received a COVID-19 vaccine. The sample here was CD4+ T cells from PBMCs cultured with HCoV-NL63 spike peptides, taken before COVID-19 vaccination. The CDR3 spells CASSKPRRGPTGNTIYF. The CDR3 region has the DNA TGTGCCAGCAGCAAACCCCGACGGGGGCCGACCGGAAACACCATATATTTT.